The entry below gives a single T cell receptor beta chain sequence along with its context. This entry is derived from a study of blood T cell repertoires in COVID-19. Sequencing was performed with immunoSEQ multiplex PCR; in TCRdb, only in-frame clones are kept and a portion is missing. The repertoire includes more than 65,000 clones, approximately 82% of them detected once, and about a tenth sits in the top ten. This TCR was sampled from a woman over 75 with acute or convalescent COVID-19. The specimen was peripheral blood.

Written as DNA, the CDR3 is TGCAGCGTTAGCTCAACCGGAGGGTATGGCTACACCTTC. It encodes CSVSSTGGYGYTF. The chain joins TRBV29-1 to TRBJ1-2; D not resolved. The germline V gene has CDR1 SQVTM and CDR2 ANQGSEA. Trimming shortened V by 5 bases and J by 5 bases, and 15 bases separated the two germline ends. The CDR3 length is 13 residues.